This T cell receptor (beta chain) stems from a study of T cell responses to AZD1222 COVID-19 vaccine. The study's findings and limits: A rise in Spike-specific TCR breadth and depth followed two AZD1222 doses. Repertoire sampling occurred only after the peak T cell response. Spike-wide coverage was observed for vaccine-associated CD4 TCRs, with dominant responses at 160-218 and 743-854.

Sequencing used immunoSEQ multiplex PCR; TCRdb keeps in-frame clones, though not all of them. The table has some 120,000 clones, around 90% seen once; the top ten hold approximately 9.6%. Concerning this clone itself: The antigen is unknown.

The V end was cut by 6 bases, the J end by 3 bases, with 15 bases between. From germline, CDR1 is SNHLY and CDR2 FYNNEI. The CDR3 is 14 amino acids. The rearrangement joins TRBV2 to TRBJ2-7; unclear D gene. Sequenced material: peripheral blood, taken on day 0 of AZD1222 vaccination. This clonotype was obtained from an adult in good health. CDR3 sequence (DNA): TGTGCCAGCAGCGCGGTCTTCGCTAACTACGAGCAGTACTTC. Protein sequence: CASSAVFANYEQYF.